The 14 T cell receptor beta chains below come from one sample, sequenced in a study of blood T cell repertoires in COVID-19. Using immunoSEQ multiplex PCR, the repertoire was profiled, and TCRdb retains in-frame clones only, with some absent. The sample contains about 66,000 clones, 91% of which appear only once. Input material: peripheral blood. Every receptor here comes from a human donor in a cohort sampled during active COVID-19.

CDR3: CASSGTGQGDQPQHF. CDR3 nucleotide sequence: TGTGCCAGCAGTGGTACGGGACAGGGGGATCAGCCCCAGCATTTT. The chain couples TRBV3-1 (or the pseudogene TRBV3-2) to TRBJ1-5; 11 nucleotides line up with TRBD1. The CDR3 runs to 15 residues. The V segment lost 6 bases and the J segment 5 bases; nucleotides outside the gene matches: 6. From germline, CDR1 is LGHDT and CDR2 YNNKEL (reference sequence).

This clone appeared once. CDR3 in amino acids: CASRAGAFSSYEQYF. CDR3 coding DNA: TGTGCCAGCAGGGCGGGAGCCTTTTCCTCCTACGAGCAGTACTTC. The rearrangement uses TRBV28 and TRBJ2-7, with 7 nucleotides matching TRBD2. The length of the CDR3 is 15 residues. CDR1 and CDR2 (germline): MDHEN, SYDVKM. V lost 6 bases, J lost 0 bases, and 8 bases stayed unmatched.

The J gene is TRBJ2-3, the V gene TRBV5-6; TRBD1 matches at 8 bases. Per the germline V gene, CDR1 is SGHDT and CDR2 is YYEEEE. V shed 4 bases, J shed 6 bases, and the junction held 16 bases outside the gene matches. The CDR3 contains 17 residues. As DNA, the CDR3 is TGTGCCAGCAGCCAACGGACCCAGGGACAGGCGTACGATACGCAGTATTTT. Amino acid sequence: CASSQRTQGQAYDTQYF.

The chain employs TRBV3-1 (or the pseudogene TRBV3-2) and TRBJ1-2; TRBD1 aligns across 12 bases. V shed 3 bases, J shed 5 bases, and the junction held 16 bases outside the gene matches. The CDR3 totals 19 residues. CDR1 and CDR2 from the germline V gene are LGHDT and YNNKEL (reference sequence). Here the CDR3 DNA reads TGTGCCAGCAGCCACGGGGCTCGGGACAGGGGGCGTGGGGAGTATGGCTACACCTTC. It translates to CASSHGARDRGRGEYGYTF.

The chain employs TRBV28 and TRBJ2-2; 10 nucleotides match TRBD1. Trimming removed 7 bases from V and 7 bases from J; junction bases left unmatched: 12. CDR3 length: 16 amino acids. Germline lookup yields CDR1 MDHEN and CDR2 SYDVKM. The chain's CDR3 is CASTKNGQGVNGELFF. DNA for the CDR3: TGTGCCAGCACCAAAAACGGACAGGGGGTGAACGGGGAGCTGTTTTTT. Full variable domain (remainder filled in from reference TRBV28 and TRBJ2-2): DVKVTQSSRYLVKRTGEKVFLECVQDMDHENMFWYRQDPGLGLRLIYFSYDVKMKEKGDIPEGYSVSREKKERFSLILESASTNQTSMYLCASTKNGQGVNGELFFGEGSRLTVL.

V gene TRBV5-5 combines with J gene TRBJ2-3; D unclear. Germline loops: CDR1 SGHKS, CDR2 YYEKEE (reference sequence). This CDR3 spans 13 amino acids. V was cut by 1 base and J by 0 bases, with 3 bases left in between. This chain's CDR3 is CASSLRSTDTQYF. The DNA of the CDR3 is TGTGCCAGCAGCTTGCGGAGCACAGATACGCAGTATTTT.

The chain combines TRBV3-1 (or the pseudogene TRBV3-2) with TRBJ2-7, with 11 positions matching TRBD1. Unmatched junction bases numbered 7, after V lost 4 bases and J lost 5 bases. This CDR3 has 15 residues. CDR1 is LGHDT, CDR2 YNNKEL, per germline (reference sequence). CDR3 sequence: CASSRSGTGGNEQYF. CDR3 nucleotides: TGTGCCAGCAGCCGGTCCGGGACAGGGGGGAACGAGCAGTACTTC.

CDR3 sequence reads: CASSLRQGAKSEQYF. DNA of the CDR3: TGTGCCAGCAGCTTACGACAGGGGGCGAAAAGCGAGCAGTACTTC. This chain uses TRBV21-1 with TRBJ2-7; the D segment call TRBD1 is taken from the table without a DNA check. TRBV21-1 is shown as a pseudogene. This CDR3 is 15 amino acids long.

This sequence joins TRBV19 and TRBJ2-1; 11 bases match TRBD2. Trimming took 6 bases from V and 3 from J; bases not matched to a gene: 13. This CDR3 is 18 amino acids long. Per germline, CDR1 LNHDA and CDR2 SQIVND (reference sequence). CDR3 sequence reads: CASSSQELAGDIYNEQFF. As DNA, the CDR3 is TGTGCCAGTAGCTCTCAGGAACTAGCGGGAGATATCTACAATGAGCAGTTCTTC.

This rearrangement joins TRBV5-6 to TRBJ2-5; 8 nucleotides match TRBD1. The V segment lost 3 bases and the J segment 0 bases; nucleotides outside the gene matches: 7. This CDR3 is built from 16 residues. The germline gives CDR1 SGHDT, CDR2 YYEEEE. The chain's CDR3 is CASSSGQGTYQETQYF. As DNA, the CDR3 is TGTGCCAGCAGCTCAGGACAGGGCACATACCAAGAGACCCAGTACTTC.

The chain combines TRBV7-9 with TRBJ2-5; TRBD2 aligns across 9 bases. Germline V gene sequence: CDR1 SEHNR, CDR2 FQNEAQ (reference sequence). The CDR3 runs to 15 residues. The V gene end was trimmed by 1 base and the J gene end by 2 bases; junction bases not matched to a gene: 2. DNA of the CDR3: TGTGCCAGCAGCTTAGGCGGGGGGGTTCAAGAGACCCAGTACTTC. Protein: CASSLGGGVQETQYF.

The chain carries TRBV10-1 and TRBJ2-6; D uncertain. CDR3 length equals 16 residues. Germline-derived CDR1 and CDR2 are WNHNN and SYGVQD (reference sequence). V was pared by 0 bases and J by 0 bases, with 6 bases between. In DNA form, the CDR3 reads TGCGCCAGCAGTGAGTCGCACAGCTCTGGGGCCAACGTCCTGACTTTC. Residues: CASSESHSSGANVLTF.

CDR3 amino acids: CASSQGQEIGTQYF. Here the CDR3 DNA reads TGTGCCAGCAGCCAGGGACAGGAGATAGGGACCCAGTACTTC. V is TRBV7-9 and J is TRBJ2-5, with TRBD1 identical over 8 bases. In germline, CDR1 is SEHNR, CDR2 FQNEAQ (reference sequence). With V trimmed by 5 bases and J by 7 bases, 9 bases remained unmatched. CDR3 size: 14 residues.

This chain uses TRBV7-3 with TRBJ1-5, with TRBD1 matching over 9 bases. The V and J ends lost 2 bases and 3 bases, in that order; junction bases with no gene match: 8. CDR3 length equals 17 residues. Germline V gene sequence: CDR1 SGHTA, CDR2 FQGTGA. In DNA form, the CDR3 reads TGTGCCAGCAGCTTACGGGACAGGGTGCGAGTCAATCAGCCCCAGCATTTT. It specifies CASSLRDRVRVNQPQHF.